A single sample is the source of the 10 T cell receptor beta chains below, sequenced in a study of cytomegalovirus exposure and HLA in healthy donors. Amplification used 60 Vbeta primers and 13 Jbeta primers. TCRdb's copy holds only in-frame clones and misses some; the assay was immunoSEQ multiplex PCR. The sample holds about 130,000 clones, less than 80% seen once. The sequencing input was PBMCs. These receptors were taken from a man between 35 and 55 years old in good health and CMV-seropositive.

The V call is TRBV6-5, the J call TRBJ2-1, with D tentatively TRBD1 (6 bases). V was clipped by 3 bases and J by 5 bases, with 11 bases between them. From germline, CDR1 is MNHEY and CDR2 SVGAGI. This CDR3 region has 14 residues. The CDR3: CASSYYREDNEQFF. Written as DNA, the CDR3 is TGTGCCAGCAGTTATTACAGGGAAGACAATGAGCAGTTCTTC.

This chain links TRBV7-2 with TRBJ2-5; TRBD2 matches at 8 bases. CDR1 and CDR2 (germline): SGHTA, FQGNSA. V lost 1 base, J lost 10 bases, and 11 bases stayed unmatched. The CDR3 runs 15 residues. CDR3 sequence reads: CASSLGGRAGGLQYF. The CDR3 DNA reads TGTGCCAGCAGCTTAGGAGGCCGGGCGGGGGGTCTCCAGTACTTC.

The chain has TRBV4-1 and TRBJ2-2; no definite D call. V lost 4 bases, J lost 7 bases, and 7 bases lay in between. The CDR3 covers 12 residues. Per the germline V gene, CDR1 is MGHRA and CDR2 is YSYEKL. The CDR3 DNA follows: TGCGCCAGCAGCCGTCCGAGCGGGGAGCTGTTTTTT. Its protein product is CASSRPSGELFF.

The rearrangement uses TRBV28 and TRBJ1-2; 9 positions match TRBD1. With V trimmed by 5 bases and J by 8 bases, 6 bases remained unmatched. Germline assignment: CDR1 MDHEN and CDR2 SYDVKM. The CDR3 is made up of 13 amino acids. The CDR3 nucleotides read TGTGCCAGCAGTCTACAGGGGGCACGAGGCTACACCTTC. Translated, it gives CASSLQGARGYTF.

The CDR3 protein is CASSASTGRAGELFF. The CDR3 nucleotides are TGTGCCAGCTCAGCAAGCACAGGGAGGGCCGGGGAGCTGTTTTTT. V is TRBV18 and J is TRBJ2-2, with D possibly TRBD2 on 7 matching bases. Trimming took off 5 bases at V and 6 bases at J, with 16 bases between the two ends. This CDR3 has 15 residues. Germline V gives CDR1 KGHSH, CDR2 LQKENI. Using reference TRBV18 and TRBJ2-2 for the parts outside the CDR3, the full variable domain is NAGVMQNPRHLVRRRGQEARLRCSPMKGHSHVYWYRQLPEEGLKFMVYLQKENIIDESGMPKERFSAEFPKEGPSILRIQQVVRGDSAAYFCASSASTGRAGELFFGEGSRLTVL.

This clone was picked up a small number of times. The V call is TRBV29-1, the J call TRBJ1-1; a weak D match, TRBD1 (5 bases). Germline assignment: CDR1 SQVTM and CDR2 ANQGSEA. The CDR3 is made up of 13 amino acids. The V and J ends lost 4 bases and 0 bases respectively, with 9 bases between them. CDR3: CSVVQVLNTEAFF. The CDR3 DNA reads TGCAGCGTTGTACAGGTTTTGAACACTGAAGCTTTCTTT.

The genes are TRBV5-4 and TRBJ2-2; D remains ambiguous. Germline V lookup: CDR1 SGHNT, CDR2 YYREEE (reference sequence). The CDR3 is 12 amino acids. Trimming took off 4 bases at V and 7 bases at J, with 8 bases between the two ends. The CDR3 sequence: CASSPPVGELFF. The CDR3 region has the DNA TGTGCCAGCAGCCCCCCCGTCGGGGAGCTGTTTTTT.

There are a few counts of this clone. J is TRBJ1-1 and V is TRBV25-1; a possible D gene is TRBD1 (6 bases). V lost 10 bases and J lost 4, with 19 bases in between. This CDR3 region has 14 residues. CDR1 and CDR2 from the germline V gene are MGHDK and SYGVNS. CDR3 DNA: TGTGCCACCACCGAGGGGGTACGAGGCACTGAAGCTTTCTTT. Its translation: CATTEGVRGTEAFF.

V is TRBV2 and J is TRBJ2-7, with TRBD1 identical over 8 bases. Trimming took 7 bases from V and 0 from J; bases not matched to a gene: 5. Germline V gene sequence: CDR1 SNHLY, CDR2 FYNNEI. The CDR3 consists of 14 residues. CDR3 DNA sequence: TGTGCCAGCATTCCGGACAGGGTCTCCTACGAGCAGTACTTC. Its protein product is CASIPDRVSYEQYF.

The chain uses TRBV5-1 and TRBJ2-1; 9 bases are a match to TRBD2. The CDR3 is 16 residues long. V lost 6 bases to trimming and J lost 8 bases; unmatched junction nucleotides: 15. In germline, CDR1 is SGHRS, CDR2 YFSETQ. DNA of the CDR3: TGCGCCAGCACCCCCCGGGGAAAGCGGGAGGACGATGAGCAGTTCTTC. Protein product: CASTPRGKREDDEQFF.